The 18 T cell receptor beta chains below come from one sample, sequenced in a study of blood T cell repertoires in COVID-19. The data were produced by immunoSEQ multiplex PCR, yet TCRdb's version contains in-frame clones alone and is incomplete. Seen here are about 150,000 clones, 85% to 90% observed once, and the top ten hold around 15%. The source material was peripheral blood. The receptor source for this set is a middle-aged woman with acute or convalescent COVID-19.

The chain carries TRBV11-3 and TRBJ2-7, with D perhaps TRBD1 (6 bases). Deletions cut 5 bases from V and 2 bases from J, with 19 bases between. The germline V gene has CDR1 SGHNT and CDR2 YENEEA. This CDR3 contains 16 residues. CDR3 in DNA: TGTGCCAGCAGCAAGCCCACCGGGACAAAAGCCTACGAGCAGTACTTC. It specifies CASSKPTGTKAYEQYF.

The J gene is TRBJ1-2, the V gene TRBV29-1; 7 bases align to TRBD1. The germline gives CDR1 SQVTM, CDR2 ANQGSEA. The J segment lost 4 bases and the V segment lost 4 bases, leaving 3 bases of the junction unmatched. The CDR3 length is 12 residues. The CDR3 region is CSVGGDSYGYTF. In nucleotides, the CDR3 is TGCAGCGTTGGGGGGGACAGCTATGGCTACACCTTC.

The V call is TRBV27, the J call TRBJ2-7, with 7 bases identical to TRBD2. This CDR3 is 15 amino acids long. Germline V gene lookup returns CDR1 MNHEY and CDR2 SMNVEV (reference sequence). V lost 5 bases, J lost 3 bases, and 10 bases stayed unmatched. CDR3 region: CASSHRGTGGYEQYF. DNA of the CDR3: TGTGCCAGCAGTCACAGAGGGACGGGAGGCTACGAGCAGTACTTC.

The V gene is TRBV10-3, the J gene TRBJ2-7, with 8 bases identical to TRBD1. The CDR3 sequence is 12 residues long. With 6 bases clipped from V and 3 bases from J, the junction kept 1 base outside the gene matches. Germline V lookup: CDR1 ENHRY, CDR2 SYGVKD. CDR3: CAIRQGDYEQYF. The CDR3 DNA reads TGTGCCATCAGACAGGGGGACTACGAGCAGTACTTC.

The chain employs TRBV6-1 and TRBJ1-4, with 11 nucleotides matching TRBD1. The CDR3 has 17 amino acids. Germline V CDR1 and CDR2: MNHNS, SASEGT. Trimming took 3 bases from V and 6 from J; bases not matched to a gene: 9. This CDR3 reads CASSDRDRGSAYEKLFF. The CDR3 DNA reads TGTGCCAGCAGTGACCGGGACAGGGGGAGCGCATATGAAAAACTGTTTTTT.

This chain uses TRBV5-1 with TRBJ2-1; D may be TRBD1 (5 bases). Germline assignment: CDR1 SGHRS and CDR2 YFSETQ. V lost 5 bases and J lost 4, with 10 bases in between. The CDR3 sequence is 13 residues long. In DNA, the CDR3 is TGCGCCAGCAGGTCGACAGAGTACAATGAGCAGTTCTTC. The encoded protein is CASRSTEYNEQFF.

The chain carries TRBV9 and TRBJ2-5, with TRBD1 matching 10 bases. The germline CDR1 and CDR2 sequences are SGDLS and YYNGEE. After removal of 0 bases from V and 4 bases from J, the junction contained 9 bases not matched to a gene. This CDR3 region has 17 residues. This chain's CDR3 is CASSVEIGTGVLETQYF. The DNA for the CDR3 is TGTGCCAGCAGCGTAGAAATTGGGACAGGGGTTTTAGAGACCCAGTACTTC.

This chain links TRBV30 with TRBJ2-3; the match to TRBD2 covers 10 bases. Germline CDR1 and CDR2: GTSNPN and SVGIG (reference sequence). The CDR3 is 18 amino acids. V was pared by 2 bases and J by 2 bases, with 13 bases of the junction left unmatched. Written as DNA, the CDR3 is TGTGCCTGGAGTTCGGTAGCGGGAGGCCGGGAAGACACAGATACGCAGTATTTT. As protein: CAWSSVAGGREDTDTQYF. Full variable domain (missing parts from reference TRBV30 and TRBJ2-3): SQTIHQWPATLVQPVGSPLSLECTVEGTSNPNLYWYRQAAGRGLQLLFYSVGIGQISSEVPQNLSASRPQDRQFILSSKKLLLSDSGFYLCAWSSVAGGREDTDTQYFGPGTRLTVL.

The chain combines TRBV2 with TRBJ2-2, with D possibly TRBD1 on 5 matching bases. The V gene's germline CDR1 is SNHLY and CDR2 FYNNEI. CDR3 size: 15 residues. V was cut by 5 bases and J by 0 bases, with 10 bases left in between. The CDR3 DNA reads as TGTGCCAGCAGTCGCAGGGCTTCGAACACCGGGGAGCTGTTTTTT. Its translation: CASSRRASNTGELFF.

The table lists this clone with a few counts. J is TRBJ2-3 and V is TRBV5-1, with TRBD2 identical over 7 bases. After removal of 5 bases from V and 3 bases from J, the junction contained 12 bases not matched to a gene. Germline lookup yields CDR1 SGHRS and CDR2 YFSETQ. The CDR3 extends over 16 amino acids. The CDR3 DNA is TGCGCCAGCAGTAAGGAGAGCGGGGTTAGTACAGATACGCAGTATTTT. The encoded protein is CASSKESGVSTDTQYF.

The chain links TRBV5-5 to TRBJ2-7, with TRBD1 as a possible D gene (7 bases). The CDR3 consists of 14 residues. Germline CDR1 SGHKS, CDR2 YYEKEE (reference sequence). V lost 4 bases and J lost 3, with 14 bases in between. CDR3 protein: CASSPGGNYYEQYF. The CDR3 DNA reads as TGTGCCAGCAGCCCAGGGGGGAATTACTACGAGCAGTACTTC.

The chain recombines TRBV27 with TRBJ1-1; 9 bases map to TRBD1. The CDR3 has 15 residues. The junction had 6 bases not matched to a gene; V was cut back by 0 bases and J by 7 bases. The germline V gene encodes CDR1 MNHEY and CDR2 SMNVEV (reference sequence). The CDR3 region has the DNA TGTGCCAGCAGTTTATCGTGGGGGACAGGGAGTGAAGCTTTCTTT. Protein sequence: CASSLSWGTGSEAFF.

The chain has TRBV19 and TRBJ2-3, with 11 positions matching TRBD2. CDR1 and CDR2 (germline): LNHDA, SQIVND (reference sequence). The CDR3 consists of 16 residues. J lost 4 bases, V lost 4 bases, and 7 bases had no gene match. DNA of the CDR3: TGTGCCAGTAGTAGCACTAGCGGGAGTTCTGCAGATACGCAGTATTTT. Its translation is CASSSTSGSSADTQYF.

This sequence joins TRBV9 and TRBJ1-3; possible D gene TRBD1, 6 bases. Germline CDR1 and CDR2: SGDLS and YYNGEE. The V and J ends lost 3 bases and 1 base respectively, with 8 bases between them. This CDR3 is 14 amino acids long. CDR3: CASSARGSGNTIYF. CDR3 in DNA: TGTGCCAGCAGCGCCAGGGGATCTGGAAACACCATATATTTT.

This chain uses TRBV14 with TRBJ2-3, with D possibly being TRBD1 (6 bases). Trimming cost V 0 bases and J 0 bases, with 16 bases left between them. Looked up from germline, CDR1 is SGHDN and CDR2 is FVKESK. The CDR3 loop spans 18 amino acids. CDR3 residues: CASSQDSQTGSSTDTQYF. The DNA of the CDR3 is TGTGCCAGCAGCCAAGATAGTCAGACAGGATCTAGCACAGATACGCAGTATTTT.

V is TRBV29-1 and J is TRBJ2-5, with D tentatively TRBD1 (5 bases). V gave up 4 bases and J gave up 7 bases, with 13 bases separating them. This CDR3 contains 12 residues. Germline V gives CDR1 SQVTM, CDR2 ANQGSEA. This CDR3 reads CSVVGDTGTQYF. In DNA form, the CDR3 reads TGCAGCGTTGTTGGGGATACAGGGACCCAGTACTTC.

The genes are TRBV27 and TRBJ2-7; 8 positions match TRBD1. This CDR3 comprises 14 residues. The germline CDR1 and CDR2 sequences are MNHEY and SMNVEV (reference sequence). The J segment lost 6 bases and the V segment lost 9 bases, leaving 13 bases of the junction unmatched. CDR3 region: CASQPGTGGSEQYF. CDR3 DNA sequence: TGTGCCAGTCAACCCGGTACAGGGGGGAGCGAGCAGTACTTC.

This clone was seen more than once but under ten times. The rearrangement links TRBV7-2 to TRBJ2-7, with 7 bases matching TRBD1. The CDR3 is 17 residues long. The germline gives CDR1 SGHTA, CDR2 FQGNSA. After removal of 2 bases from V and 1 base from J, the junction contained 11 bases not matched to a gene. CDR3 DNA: TGTGCCAGCAGCTTAACGAGCTGGGGCAGGGGGTCCTACGAGCAGTACTTC. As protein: CASSLTSWGRGSYEQYF.